This T cell receptor beta chain is drawn from a study of T cell responses to AZD1222 COVID-19 vaccine. The overall study: Second doses at about 4 or about 12 weeks were pooled.

In germline, CDR1 is SNHLY, CDR2 FYNNEI. The V gene lost 4 bases and the J gene lost 12 bases, with 10 bases spanning the gap. CDR3 length: 11 residues. The repertoire was sequenced with immunoSEQ multiplex PCR; TCRdb's copy has only in-frame clones and lacks some. Among about 99,000 clones listed, 70% to 90% were seen once. Note on this clone: As yet, its antigen is unknown.

The study, taken as a whole, reports: Regions left unmutated in variants are reportedly the target of nearly half of spike-specific TCRs.

The chain employs TRBV2 and TRBJ2-1, with D maybe TRBD1 (5 bases). Source: peripheral blood, taken on day 0 of AZD1222 vaccination. The clonotype originates from an adult in good health. For the CDR3, the DNA is TGTGCCAGCAGTGGCCCCCAGGGGCAGTTCTTC. It is translated as CASSGPQGQFF.